This TCR beta chain originates from a study of blood T cell repertoires in COVID-19. Across the whole study: Researchers got acute and convalescent COVID-19 samples from the United States, Italy and Spain. Sources were T cells, B-cell-depleted T cells, or PBMCs; the material itself was cDNA or gDNA.

V lost 8 bases and J 1 base, leaving 6 bases between the germline ends. The CDR3 contains 13 residues. Germline CDR1 and CDR2: LGHNT and FRNRAP. In the original processing: Nucleated cell counts were estimated from reference gene primer amplification. Only in-frame clones appear in the TCRdb table, and some are missing; sequencing was by immunoSEQ multiplex PCR. The DNA was the basis for D and trimming; V, J and clone size are from that table. This table has 200,000 or so clones, approximately 87% appearing once. This receptor was identified in an older woman with acute or convalescent COVID-19. Sequencing input: peripheral blood. The V gene is TRBV12-5, the J gene TRBJ2-6; D uncertain. This chain's CDR3 is CASCPSGANVLTF. The DNA for the CDR3 is TGTGCTAGTTGTCCTTCTGGGGCCAACGTCCTGACTTTC.